The 24 T cell receptor beta chains below come from one sample, sequenced in a study of regulatory T cells in long-lasting Graves disease. Through Arm-PCR of CDR3 regions and iRepertoire HTBI primers, TCR beta libraries were built. TCRdb fed the multiplex PCR reads into MiXCR, producing one record per CDR3 protein. The sample shows about 290,000 distinct CDR3 sequences, roughly 21% of them seen only once. The sample's time point: persistent/refractory GD, antithyroid drugs over 5 years with positive TRAb. Generation of the TCR library employed RNA extracted from PBMCs. Material: peripheral blood mononuclear cells (PBMCs), obtained when the disease was refractory, from a patient treated with antithyroid drugs. The receptors were gathered from a female donor with Graves disease.

There are many counts of this clonotype. This chain uses TRBV27 with TRBJ1-5, with 10 bases lining up with TRBD1. V dropped 6 bases and J dropped 4; count of bases not matched to a gene: 6. The CDR3 totals 15 residues. The germline V gene encodes CDR1 MNHEY and CDR2 SMNVEV (reference sequence). The CDR3 protein is CASSLGTGVNQPQHF. CDR3 DNA: TGTGCCAGCAGCTTGGGGACAGGGGTAAATCAGCCCCAGCATTTT.

The sample holds many counts of this clonotype. This chain uses TRBV2 with TRBJ2-2, with 8 bases fitting TRBD2. This CDR3 is 13 amino acids long. The junction had 3 bases not matched to a gene; V was cut back by 8 bases and J by 4 bases. Germline V CDR1 and CDR2: SNHLY, FYNNEI. This chain's CDR3 is CASFGGGTGELFF. DNA for the CDR3: TGTGCCAGCTTCGGGGGGGGCACCGGGGAGCTGTTTTTT.

This clonotype was seen only a few times. The chain joins TRBV7-9 to TRBJ2-5; no clear D gene. V was clipped by 0 bases and J by 5 bases, with 10 bases between them. Germline CDR1 SEHNR, CDR2 FQNEAQ (reference sequence). The CDR3 is 14 amino acids. In nucleotides, the CDR3 is TGTGCCAGCAGCTTAGCAGGTGGCATTGAGACCCAGTACTTC. It encodes CASSLAGGIETQYF.

V usage is TRBV30 and J usage is TRBJ1-3; D is unclear. The CDR3 is 15 residues long. Germline V gene data show CDR1 as GTSNPN and CDR2 as SVGIG (reference sequence). Trimming took off 0 bases at V and 0 bases at J, with 9 bases between the two ends. The CDR3 is CAWSVNSFSGNTIYF. The CDR3, as DNA: TGTGCCTGGAGTGTAAACAGCTTCTCTGGAAACACCATATATTTT.

Of note for this clonotype: This likely came from a read error, as a far larger clone is one base away. This chain joins TRBV6-5 and TRBJ2-4, with D uncertain. Gene TRBJ2-5 matches the end of the DNA better, so the J call may be wrong. Looked up from germline, CDR1 is MNHEY and CDR2 is SVGAGI. The CDR3 spans 15 residues. The CDR3 sequence is CASSYPISTLETQYF. The CDR3 bases are TGTGCCAGCAGTTACCCGATTTCCACGTTGGAGACCCAGTACTTC.

This clonotype appeared a few times. This rearrangement joins TRBV12-3 or TRBV12-4 to TRBJ1-1, with D perhaps TRBD1 (6 bases). V dropped 5 bases and J dropped 2 bases, with 18 bases sitting between them. The CDR3 has 16 amino acids. CDR3 nucleotide sequence: TGTGCCAGCAGTGCGCCCCCCCCGGGACACAACACTGAAGCTTTCTTT. It yields the protein CASSAPPPGHNTEAFF.

This clonotype occurred many times. This chain connects TRBV12-3 or TRBV12-4 to TRBJ2-7, with D unclear. V gave up 2 bases and J gave up 7 bases, with 6 bases separating them. The CDR3 consists of 11 residues. CDR3 bases: TGTGCCAGCAGTTTACTTGGAGAGCAGTACTTC. Translating it yields CASSLLGEQYF.

As regards this clonotype: One junction end does not reproduce the germline sequence, and a read error may be involved. The chain recombines TRBV6-9 with TRBJ2-7; maybe TRBD1 (7 bases). The length of the CDR3 is 18 residues. In germline, CDR1 is MNHGY, CDR2 SVAAGI. CDR3 loop: CAGSYSSQGRFSSYGQYF. The CDR3 DNA is TGTGCCGGCAGTTACTCTTCACAGGGGAGGTTTTCGTCCTACGGGCAGTACTTC.

This clonotype turned up a few times. The chain joins TRBV12-3 or TRBV12-4 to TRBJ2-3, with 8 positions matching TRBD1. The V and J ends lost 3 bases and 2 bases, in that order; junction bases with no gene match: 4. This CDR3 comprises 15 residues. CDR3 protein: CASSFGGQVTDTQYF. CDR3 in DNA: TGTGCCAGCAGTTTCGGGGGACAGGTCACAGATACGCAGTATTTT.

The chain combines TRBV12-3 or TRBV12-4 with TRBJ2-2; tentative D call: TRBD1 (5 bases). This CDR3 contains 16 residues. V was cut by 5 bases and J by 6 bases, with 19 bases left in between. The CDR3 nucleotides read TGTGCCAGCAGTGCCCCGTCAGGGTTTATCGCCGGGGAGCTGTTTTTT. This gives the protein CASSAPSGFIAGELFF.

CDR3 in amino acids: CASSALHSSGNTIYF. CDR3 sequence (DNA): TGTGCCAGCAGTGCCTTGCACAGCTCTGGAAACACCATATATTTT. The chain couples TRBV6-2 or TRBV6-3 to TRBJ1-3; D is uncertain. Deletions cut 5 bases from V and 0 bases from J, with 11 bases between. The CDR3 sequence is 15 residues long. Germline V gene data show CDR1 as MNHEY and CDR2 as SVGEGT.

This clonotype was seen more than once but under ten times. The rearrangement joins TRBV28 to TRBJ1-5, with a tentative D call TRBD1 (6 bases). The V gene lost 1 base and the J gene lost 9 bases, with 25 bases spanning the gap. Germline V gene data show CDR1 as MDHEN and CDR2 as SYDVKM. The CDR3 extends over 18 amino acids. In DNA form, the CDR3 reads TGTGCCAGCAGTTTATCCAAAACACACCCCCGGGACAAGCGGCCCCAGCATTTT. Its translation is CASSLSKTHPRDKRPQHF.

The J gene is TRBJ1-5, the V gene TRBV7-3; no reliable D call. With 4 bases removed from V and 1 base from J, the gap between germline ends came to 5 bases. Germline V gene lookup returns CDR1 SGHTA and CDR2 FQGTGA. The CDR3 consists of 13 residues. The chain's CDR3 is CASSSGSNQPQHF. As DNA, the CDR3 is TGTGCCAGCAGCTCCGGAAGCAATCAGCCCCAGCATTTT.

This clonotype showed up just a few times. The chain has TRBV29-1 and TRBJ2-5, with no clear D. The CDR3 spans 12 residues. Germline values: CDR1 SQVTM, CDR2 ANQGSEA. Trimming cost V 5 bases and J 5 bases, with 12 bases left between them. The CDR3 sequence: CSVSSGMETQYF. CDR3 nucleotides: TGCAGCGTTTCTTCGGGTATGGAGACCCAGTACTTC.

The chain employs TRBV6-1 and TRBJ1-1; D possibly corresponds to TRBD1 (6 bases). Germline V lookup: CDR1 MNHNS, CDR2 SASEGT. This CDR3 is built from 13 residues. The V end was cut by 7 bases, the J end by 6 bases, with 15 bases between. The CDR3 nucleotides are TGTGCCAGCATGTTCCAGGGGTTCCCTGAAGCTTTCTTT. Its protein is CASMFQGFPEAFF.

This clonotype was counted ten times or more. The chain links TRBV6-1 to TRBJ2-2, with 11 positions matching TRBD2. Looked up from germline, CDR1 is MNHNS and CDR2 is SASEGT. V gave up 6 bases and J gave up 7 bases; unmatched junction bases: 7. CDR3 length equals 15 residues. The DNA of the CDR3 is TGTGCCAGCAGAGTAGCGGGAGGGCCCAGCGGGGAGCTGTTTTTT. Its protein product is CASRVAGGPSGELFF.

This clonotype was detected many times. The rearrangement links TRBV6-1 to TRBJ2-5; 10 bases align to TRBD2. Trimming removed 6 bases from V and 3 bases from J; junction bases left unmatched: 4. Germline lookup yields CDR1 MNHNS and CDR2 SASEGT. This CDR3 region has 14 residues. CDR3 nucleotides: TGTGCCAGCAGGCTAGCGGGAGAGGAAGAGACCCAGTACTTC. The encoded protein is CASRLAGEEETQYF.

This clonotype was detected many times. This chain links TRBV7-2 with TRBJ1-2; tentative D call: TRBD1 (6 bases). The V gene lost 5 bases and the J gene lost 4 bases, with 17 bases spanning the gap. This CDR3 comprises 15 residues. Germline lookup yields CDR1 SGHTA and CDR2 FQGNSA. CDR3 coding DNA: TGTGCCAGCAGCACAACGACAGGAGAACTCTATGGCTACACCTTC. Translation: CASSTTTGELYGYTF.

The genes are TRBV28 and TRBJ2-3; the match to TRBD2 covers 8 bases. V lost 3 bases and J lost 6; bases outside the gene matches: 17. There are 18 residues in the CDR3. Germline CDR1 and CDR2: MDHEN and SYDVKM. The CDR3: CASSFLGVREGRGDTQYF. Here the CDR3 DNA reads TGTGCCAGCAGTTTTTTGGGCGTTCGGGAGGGCCGGGGTGATACGCAGTATTTT.

There are a few counts of this clonotype. V and J are TRBV7-8 and TRBJ2-7; TRBD1 agrees at 7 bases. The CDR3 has 15 amino acids. Per the germline V gene, CDR1 is SGHVS and CDR2 is FQNEAQ. Trimming took 5 bases from V and 4 from J; bases not matched to a gene: 11. The CDR3: CASSRTGTAFYEQYF. CDR3 coding DNA: TGTGCCAGCAGCCGCACCGGGACAGCCTTTTACGAGCAGTACTTC. Full variable domain (outside the CDR3, taken from reference TRBV7-8 and TRBJ2-7): GAGVSQSPRYKVAKRGQDVALRCDPISGHVSLFWYQQALGQGPEFLTYFQNEAQLDKSGLPSDRFFAERPEGSVSTLKIQRTQQEDSAVYLCASSRTGTAFYEQYFGPGTRLTVT.

Worth noting for this clonotype: This sequence may be a read error, since a much larger clone differs from it by one base. V and J are TRBV20-1 and TRBJ2-7; 8 bases are a match to TRBD2. The CDR3 covers 17 residues. From germline, CDR1 is DFQATT and CDR2 SNEGSKA (reference sequence). V shed 3 bases and J 2 bases; nucleotides not matched to a gene: 15. The CDR3 sequence is CSASRGPGGNDTYEQYF. CDR3 nucleotides: TGCAGTGCTAGTCGGGGGCCGGGGGGGAACGATACCTACGAGCAGTACTTC.

V is TRBV9 and J is TRBJ2-2; D is ambiguous. The V end lost 3 bases, the J end lost 0 bases, and 9 bases lay between the germline ends. This CDR3 comprises 15 residues. Germline V CDR1 and CDR2: SGDLS, YYNGEE. DNA for the CDR3: TGTGCCAGCAGCGCACGGTCCGCGAACACCGGGGAGCTGTTTTTT. Protein product: CASSARSANTGELFF.

The chain links TRBV24-1 to TRBJ2-2; 9 positions match TRBD1. The ends lost 3 bases at V and 5 bases at J; junction bases unmatched: 3. Germline assignment: CDR1 KGHDR and CDR2 SFDVKD. The CDR3 is made up of 15 amino acids. The CDR3 region is CATSDTGGRTGELFF. Here the CDR3 DNA reads TGTGCCACCAGTGATACAGGGGGCCGGACCGGGGAGCTGTTTTTT.

The genes are TRBV19 and TRBJ2-7, with D possibly being TRBD2 (5 bases). The germline gives CDR1 LNHDA, CDR2 SQIVND (reference sequence). The CDR3 extends over 13 amino acids. Deletions cut 6 bases from V and 9 bases from J, with 18 bases between. The CDR3 DNA reads as TGTGCCAGTAGGACGCCGGGAAAAGGACGGCAGTACTTC. This sequence encodes CASRTPGKGRQYF.